This record looks at one TCR beta chain sequence and its context. The antigen is not known. With 60 Vbeta and 13 Jbeta primers, the PCR was carried out. Sequenced by immunoSEQ multiplex PCR; TCRdb stores in-frame clones only, minus some. The profile shows about 76,000 clones, about four fifths of them singletons. Nominally healthy donors provided the samples, though records likely missed some immune exposures. This record comes from a study of cytomegalovirus exposure and HLA in healthy donors. Study information: From HLA-typed donors, an early data release held around 85 million unique TCRs. Broader study findings: In presence/absence analyses, roughly uniform sequencing depth across donors was assumed. Reports showed the classifier diagnosing cytomegalovirus status with high specificity and sensitivity.

With V trimmed by 1 base and J by 3 bases, 14 bases remained unmatched. CDR3 length: 18 residues. From germline, CDR1 is SGHDT and CDR2 YYEEEE. The sequenced sample consisted of PBMCs. The chain uses TRBV5-6 and TRBJ1-1; 8 bases are a match to TRBD1. This receptor was identified in a male donor in good health and CMV-seropositive. CDR3 residues: CASSLRQGASFDHTEAFF. The DNA for the CDR3 is TGTGCCAGCAGCTTGCGGCAGGGGGCCTCTTTTGACCACACTGAAGCTTTCTTT.